What follows are 30 T cell receptor beta chains derived from one specimen sequenced in a study of blood T cell repertoires in COVID-19. Generated by immunoSEQ multiplex PCR, the TCRdb table keeps only in-frame clones and is missing some. The sample contains under 350,000 clones, 70% to 90% of which appear only once. Specimen: PBMCs or T cells enriched from blood (not recorded which). All receptors derive from a middle-aged woman with acute COVID-19.

J is TRBJ2-1 and V is TRBV7-2, with D unresolved. V lost 0 bases, J lost 4 bases, and 4 bases lay in between. CDR1 is SGHTA and CDR2 is FQGNSA in the germline V gene. The length of the CDR3 is 13 residues. The CDR3 coding sequence is TGTGCCAGCAGCTTAGCGACTTACAATGAGCAGTTCTTC. It codes for CASSLATYNEQFF.

This sequence joins TRBV3-1 (or the pseudogene TRBV3-2) and TRBJ1-1; D unresolved. The CDR3 sequence is 16 residues long. With 0 bases removed from V and 0 bases from J, the gap between germline ends came to 11 bases. Looked up from germline, CDR1 is LGHDT and CDR2 is YNNKEL (reference sequence). The CDR3 nucleotides read TGTGCCAGCAGCCAAGATTCGAGGCGGATGAACACTGAAGCTTTCTTT. This codes for CASSQDSRRMNTEAFF.

The genes are TRBV4-3 and TRBJ2-1, with TRBD1 as a possible D gene (5 bases). Germline V lookup: CDR1 LGHNA, CDR2 YSLEER. This CDR3 contains 16 residues. The V gene lost 0 bases and the J gene lost 0 bases, with 9 bases spanning the gap. CDR3 protein: CASSQDDSSSYNEQFF. The CDR3 region has the DNA TGCGCCAGCAGCCAAGATGACAGCAGCTCCTACAATGAGCAGTTCTTC.

Turning to this clone: The sample holds other DNA sequences that translate to the same CDR3. The genes are TRBV29-1 and TRBJ1-5; 8 bases align to TRBD1. CDR1 is SQVTM, CDR2 ANQGSEA, per germline. The CDR3 is 12 amino acids. The junction had 0 bases not matched to a gene; V was cut back by 6 bases and J by 2 bases. This CDR3 reads CSVGQGNQPQHF. The DNA for the CDR3 is TGCAGCGTGGGACAGGGCAATCAGCCCCAGCATTTT.

V is TRBV5-5 and J is TRBJ2-2, with 8 nucleotides matching TRBD1. J gave up 1 base and V 3 bases, and 5 bases lay outside the gene matches. This CDR3 spans 16 amino acids. The germline V gene has CDR1 SGHKS and CDR2 YYEKEE (reference sequence). Here the CDR3 DNA reads TGTGCCAGCAGCTCCCAGGGGGCCGAGAACACCGGGGAGCTGTTTTTT. It encodes CASSSQGAENTGELFF.

This sequence joins TRBV5-6 and TRBJ1-3; 8 bases map to TRBD1. The CDR3 runs to 16 residues. J gave up 5 bases and V 1 base, and 8 bases lay outside the gene matches. Germline assignment: CDR1 SGHDT and CDR2 YYEEEE. CDR3 protein: CASSLNQGARRNTIYF. The CDR3 DNA reads as TGTGCCAGCAGCTTGAATCAGGGGGCTCGTAGAAACACCATATATTTT.

The rearrangement uses TRBV4-3 and TRBJ2-2; weak D call: TRBD1 (5 bases). Germline assignment: CDR1 LGHNA and CDR2 YSLEER. The CDR3 is 16 amino acids. Between the trimmed V and J ends, which lost 0 bases and 4 bases, there was a span of 12 bases. CDR3 protein: CASSQDHAGLTGELFF. CDR3 bases: TGCGCCAGCAGCCAAGATCACGCAGGGCTCACCGGGGAGCTGTTTTTT.

The V call is TRBV14, the J call TRBJ2-2; no reliable D call. This CDR3 has 14 residues. Germline CDR1 is SGHDN and CDR2 is FVKESK. Trimming took off 4 bases at V and 7 bases at J, with 13 bases between the two ends. CDR3 DNA: TGTGCCAGCAGCCCCTCCCGTGTCGTCGGGGAGCTGTTTTTT. Protein: CASSPSRVVGELFF.

The chain combines TRBV28 with TRBJ2-7; the D is unclear. Trimming cost V 3 bases and J 0 bases, with 15 bases left between them. The CDR3 is 16 residues long. Germline V CDR1 and CDR2: MDHEN, SYDVKM. For the CDR3, the DNA is TGTGCCAGCAGTTTTCCACGGCAGCGTCGCTCCTACGAGCAGTACTTC. Protein sequence: CASSFPRQRRSYEQYF.

This clone turned up a few times. This sample includes further DNA sequences coding for the same CDR3. The chain is built from TRBV9 and TRBJ2-1; 12 bases are a match to TRBD2. CDR1 and CDR2 from the germline V gene are SGDLS and YYNGEE. The CDR3 consists of 16 residues. V lost 1 base, J lost 9 bases, and 8 bases stayed unmatched. CDR3 region: CASSVRPSGGAGEQFF. CDR3 in DNA: TGTGCCAGCAGCGTAAGGCCTAGCGGGGGGGCGGGTGAGCAGTTCTTC.

This clone appeared once. This chain's CDR3 is CASSLAWDREADFYGYTF. CDR3 in DNA: TGTGCCAGCAGCTTAGCGTGGGACAGGGAGGCCGATTTTTATGGCTACACCTTC. The rearrangement uses TRBV7-9 and TRBJ1-2; 9 nucleotides agree with TRBD1. Germline V CDR1 and CDR2: SEHNR, FQNEAQ (reference sequence). The V and J ends lost 0 bases and 5 bases, in that order; junction bases with no gene match: 13. This CDR3 contains 18 residues.

The genes are TRBV5-1 and TRBJ2-5; no reliable D call. In germline, CDR1 is SGHRS, CDR2 YFSETQ. This CDR3 region has 14 residues. The ends were cut back, 0 bases at V and 4 bases at J, with 10 bases in the middle. CDR3 DNA sequence: TGCGCCAGCAGCTTGGGTTCCCCTACAGAGACCCAGTACTTC. It yields the protein CASSLGSPTETQYF.

This clone was seen only a few times. The gene calls are TRBV9 and TRBJ1-2, with TRBD1 as a possible D gene (5 bases). Germline CDR1 is SGDLS and CDR2 is YYNGEE. The CDR3 runs to 13 residues. Trimming cost V 3 bases and J 5 bases, with 11 bases left between them. The CDR3 coding sequence is TGTGCCAGCAGCGGGACGAAGGGGTATGGCTACACCTTC. Translated, it gives CASSGTKGYGYTF.

The chain links TRBV6-5 to TRBJ2-1; D is perhaps TRBD1 (5 bases). The CDR3 runs to 15 residues. The V end was cut by 0 bases, the J end by 6 bases, with 12 bases between. Germline CDR1 MNHEY, CDR2 SVGAGI. In nucleotides, the CDR3 is TGTGCCAGCAGTTACTCGGCAGGGTCCCTCAATGAGCAGTTCTTC. It codes for CASSYSAGSLNEQFF.

The chain is built from TRBV2 and TRBJ2-2; 8 bases fit TRBD2. Germline V gives CDR1 SNHLY, CDR2 FYNNEI. This CDR3 is built from 14 residues. J gave up 4 bases and V 6 bases, and 4 bases lay outside the gene matches. The CDR3, as DNA: TGTGCCAGCAGGGGACTAGGGGGCACCGGGGAGCTGTTTTTT. The encoded protein is CASRGLGGTGELFF.

The V gene is TRBV6-6, the J gene TRBJ1-5, with 10 bases identical to TRBD1. The germline CDR1 and CDR2 sequences are MNHNY and SVGAGI (reference sequence). This CDR3 is 16 amino acids long. V was clipped by 6 bases and J by 2 bases; unmatched bases: 7. CDR3 sequence: CASSPGGTGGNQPQHF. The CDR3 coding sequence is TGTGCCAGCAGCCCCGGGGGGACAGGGGGCAATCAGCCCCAGCATTTT.

The chain links TRBV28 to TRBJ2-7; TRBD2 aligns across 8 bases. Germline CDR1 MDHEN, CDR2 SYDVKM. The V and J ends lost 6 bases and 3 bases, in that order; junction bases with no gene match: 7. The CDR3 is 14 amino acids. CDR3 protein: CASRTGREGYEQYF. In DNA form, the CDR3 reads TGTGCCAGCAGGACAGGACGGGAGGGCTACGAGCAGTACTTC.

The V and J genes are TRBV29-1 and TRBJ1-2, with TRBD1 identical over 9 bases. The CDR3 totals 13 residues. V gave up 4 bases and J gave up 8 bases; unmatched junction bases: 8. Germline V gives CDR1 SQVTM, CDR2 ANQGSEA. CDR3 nucleotide sequence: TGCAGCGTTGCCCGGACAGGGGCCAAGGGCTACACCTTC. It is translated as CSVARTGAKGYTF.

This chain connects TRBV10-3 to TRBJ1-6; D is ambiguous. The CDR3 sequence is 15 residues long. With 0 bases removed from V and 8 bases from J, the gap between germline ends came to 11 bases. Germline V gene lookup returns CDR1 ENHRY and CDR2 SYGVKD. The CDR3 DNA follows: TGTGCCATCAGTGAGTCCGGGAGAAAAGATTCACCCCTCCACTTT. Its protein is CAISESGRKDSPLHF.

The chain is built from TRBV27 and TRBJ1-4; the match to TRBD1 covers 10 bases. The CDR3 consists of 15 residues. V was pared by 0 bases and J by 8 bases, with 3 bases of the junction left unmatched. Germline CDR1 MNHEY, CDR2 SMNVEV (reference sequence). CDR3 region: CASSLSTGGWEKLFF. Written as DNA, the CDR3 is TGTGCCAGCAGTTTATCGACAGGGGGCTGGGAAAAACTGTTTTTT.

This clone has only one observation. CDR3 coding DNA: TGTGCCAGCAGTTACTCCGGACTCCTCCACGAGCAGTACTTC. It translates to CASSYSGLLHEQYF. This rearrangement joins TRBV6-2 or TRBV6-3 to TRBJ2-7; D is possibly TRBD2 (5 bases). Germline V gives CDR1 MNHEY, CDR2 SVGEGT. CDR3 length: 14 amino acids. Trimming took 0 bases from V and 5 from J, leaving 11 bases between them.

The chain carries TRBV10-3 and TRBJ2-3, with TRBD2 identical over 15 bases. CDR3 size: 17 residues. Germline CDR1 is ENHRY and CDR2 is SYGVKD. V lost 9 bases and J lost 2; bases outside the gene matches: 9. CDR3 bases: TGTGCCATTCGGGAGGGACTAGCGGGGGGACCCACAGATACGCAGTATTTT. Translated: CAIREGLAGGPTDTQYF.

This chain uses TRBV9 with TRBJ2-7, with 12 nucleotides matching TRBD1. CDR1 is SGDLS, CDR2 YYNGEE, per germline. V shed 5 bases and J 5 bases; nucleotides not matched to a gene: 8. This CDR3 has 15 residues. The CDR3 DNA reads TGTGCCAGCAGTTCCGCCGGGACAGGGGGCCACGAGCAGTACTTC. It encodes CASSSAGTGGHEQYF. The full variable domain, completed using reference TRBV9 and TRBJ2-7, is DSGVTQTPKHLITATGQRVTLRCSPRSGDLSVYWYQQSLDQGLQFLIQYYNGEERAKGNILERFSAQQFPDLHSELNLSSLELGDSALYFCASSSAGTGGHEQYFGPGTRLTVT.

This clone was seen a single time. This rearrangement joins TRBV5-6 to TRBJ2-7, with TRBD2 matching over 10 bases. Germline V gene sequence: CDR1 SGHDT, CDR2 YYEEEE. This CDR3 contains 16 residues. With 5 bases clipped from V and 5 bases from J, the junction kept 13 bases outside the gene matches. CDR3 amino acids: CASSGQRLAGYHEQYF. The CDR3 coding sequence is TGTGCCAGCAGTGGCCAGAGACTAGCGGGTTATCACGAGCAGTACTTC.

V gene TRBV25-1 combines with J gene TRBJ1-6; 7 bases are a match to TRBD1. With V trimmed by 2 bases and J by 10 bases, 8 bases remained unmatched. Germline assignment: CDR1 MGHDK and CDR2 SYGVNS. The CDR3 is 15 amino acids. The CDR3 DNA reads TGTGCCAGCAGTGAACCTCGGGCAGGGGGATCACCCCTCCACTTT. Translated, it gives CASSEPRAGGSPLHF. The variable domain in full, completed from reference TRBV25-1 and TRBJ1-6, reads EADIYQTPRYLVIGTGKKITLECSQTMGHDKMYWYQQDPGMELHLIHYSYGVNSTEKGDLSSESTVSRIRTEHFPLTLESARPSHTSQYLCASSEPRAGGSPLHFGNGTRLTVT.

The rearrangement links TRBV4-3 to TRBJ2-3, with 9 bases lining up with TRBD2. Germline V lookup: CDR1 LGHNA, CDR2 YSLEER. CDR3 length: 16 amino acids. V trimming: 0 bases; J trimming: 3 bases; junction bases outside the gene matches: 4. The CDR3 DNA reads as TGCGCCAGCAGCCAAGATTTAAGCGGGAGGACAGATACGCAGTATTTT. This encodes CASSQDLSGRTDTQYF.

The chain combines TRBV2 with TRBJ1-5; possible D gene TRBD1, 5 bases. The CDR3 has 15 residues. Per germline, CDR1 SNHLY and CDR2 FYNNEI. Trimming took off 6 bases at V and 1 base at J, with 13 bases between the two ends. In nucleotides, the CDR3 is TGTGCCAGCAGCCCCTTGGCAGGGAGCAATCAGCCCCAGCATTTT. It is translated as CASSPLAGSNQPQHF. Using reference TRBV2 and TRBJ1-5 for the parts outside the CDR3, the full variable domain is EPEVTQTPSHQVTQMGQEVILRCVPISNHLYFYWYRQILGQKVEFLVSFYNNEISEKSEIFDDQFSVERPDGSNFTLKIRSTKLEDSAMYFCASSPLAGSNQPQHFGDGTRLSIL.

V gene TRBV4-1 combines with J gene TRBJ2-1; 9 nucleotides match TRBD2. The CDR3 sequence is 18 residues long. V dropped 0 bases and J dropped 3; count of bases not matched to a gene: 9. Germline V CDR1 and CDR2: MGHRA, YSYEKL. Written as DNA, the CDR3 is TGCGCCAGCAGCCAAGATTTTGGAATTAGCGGGAGCTACAATGAGCAGTTCTTC. It yields the protein CASSQDFGISGSYNEQFF.

The chain recombines TRBV7-2 with TRBJ2-3; no definite D call. The CDR3 spans 12 residues. V dropped 3 bases and J dropped 4 bases, with 5 bases sitting between them. The V gene's germline CDR1 is SGHTA and CDR2 FQGNSA. As DNA, the CDR3 is TGTGCCAGCAGCTTCTCCGCAGATACGCAGTATTTT. The encoded protein is CASSFSADTQYF.

The chain combines TRBV28 with TRBJ1-5; tentative D call: TRBD1 (5 bases). CDR1 is MDHEN and CDR2 is SYDVKM in the germline V gene. Trimming removed 6 bases at V and 7 bases at J, with 10 bases between. The CDR3 sequence is 12 residues long. CDR3 residues: CASRGLEQPQHF. In nucleotides, the CDR3 is TGTGCCAGCAGGGGGCTTGAGCAGCCCCAGCATTTT.